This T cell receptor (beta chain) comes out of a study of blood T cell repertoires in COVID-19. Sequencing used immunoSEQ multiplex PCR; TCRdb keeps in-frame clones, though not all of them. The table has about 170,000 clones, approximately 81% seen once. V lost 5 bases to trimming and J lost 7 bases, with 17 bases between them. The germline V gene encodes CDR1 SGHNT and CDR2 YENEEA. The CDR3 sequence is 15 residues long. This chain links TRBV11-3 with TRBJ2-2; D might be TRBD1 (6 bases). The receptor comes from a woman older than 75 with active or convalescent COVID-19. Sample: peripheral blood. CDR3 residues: CASSTSRGLGGELFF. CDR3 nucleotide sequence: TGTGCCAGCAGCACTAGTAGGGGGTTGGGCGGGGAGCTGTTTTTT.